Here is one T cell receptor beta chain with its context. Its antigen specificity is not known. No base-level quality is on record; no much larger clone is a single base apart. RNA was extracted using the RNeasy kit, and roughly 0.5 to 1 microgram was reverse transcribed with random hexamers. The immunoSEQ multiplex PCR assay, which covers 54 Vbeta and 13 Jbeta segments, was used to amplify TCR beta CDR3 regions. PCR amplification bias was corrected using a synthetic template baseline for primer optimization and computational correction. From the authors' description of their analysis: Only productive sequences were kept, with reads annotated to V, D and J genes according to IMGT and analyzed in immunoSEQ Analyzer. Clonality was calculated as one minus the Shannon entropy normalized by log2 of the number of productive unique sequences. For each patient and control, public and private clones were evaluated among the 100 most prevalent clones. A clone was defined as Susac-specific if it was absent from the healthy and MS cohorts, from 1052 published viral clones and from other ImmuneACCESS disease sequences. TCRdb passed the public sequencing reads through fastp at Q25 and MiXCR, retaining productive beta sequences. Rows with one shared CDR3 protein collapse into an entry with the most common genes and DNA. The V and J calls shown here were made by TCRdb, not taken from the authors' results. For this sample the table gives 400,000 to 550,000 distinct CDR3 sequences, of which around 83% were detected only once. The ten largest clonotypes hold roughly 0.1% of the sample.

The CDR3 holds 14 amino acids from the cysteine to the phenylalanine. CDR3 DNA only is kept here, 42 bases in frame from base 1. For CDR1 and CDR2, the germline V gene lists SGHDN and FVKESK. The trim is 7 bases for V and 2 bases for J, with a gap of 15 bases between the germline ends. The sample belongs to a study of CD8 T cells in Susac syndrome (dated by TCRdb to the late 2010s). Background on the whole study: Whether CD8+ T cell activation and differentiation in Susac syndrome was antigen driven was tested using repertoire sequencing. CD8+ T cell repertoire clonality was compared between 11 to 12 healthy donors, approximately 14 Susac syndrome patients and fewer than 19 multiple sclerosis patients.

High-throughput TCR beta sequencing profiled peripheral blood CD8+ and CD4+ T cells from healthy donors, Susac syndrome patients and multiple sclerosis patients. Multiple sclerosis controls were treatment-naive patients with stable or active relapsing-remitting disease fulfilling revised McDonald criteria. Bulk CD8+ and CD4+ T cells were purified by magnetic negative isolation, whereas CD8+ TEMRA cells were enriched by FACS. Blood was drawn into EDTA tubes, processed within 24 hours, and PBMCs were isolated by density gradient centrifugation. PBMCs destined for TCR sequencing were cryopreserved in liquid nitrogen and later thawed in a 37 °C water bath. Purity of sorted or isolated CD4+, CD8+ and CD8+ TEMRA cells was at least 90%. On the study overall, not on this receptor specifically: The study acknowledged that relatively few individuals were included in the TCR sequencing and HLA analysis.

The sequence was collected from a human donor with multiple sclerosis. The chain was built from TRBV14 and TRBJ2-7; the D gene is possibly TRBD2, with 5 bases matching. Source material: CD8+ T cells from PBMCs. The nucleotides read TGTGCCAGCACCCGGACTGGGAGAGCCTACGAGCAGTACTTC. Translation gives CASTRTGRAYEQYF.